A selection of T cell receptor beta chains follows, all from one sample in a study of T cells after yellow fever vaccination. A single record per CDR3 protein comes from TCRdb applying MiXCR to the 5' RACE reads. Among 250,000 to 300,000 distinct CDR3 sequences listed, approximately 12% were seen once. This sample comprised CD4+ T cells sorted from PBMCs, obtained 45 days after the yellow fever booster vaccination. These receptors all stem from a man aged 25-40 years who received the YFV17D yellow fever vaccine. The CDR3 runs from the conserved cysteine through the conserved F or W.

j_gene: TRBJ1-5; v_gene: TRBV10-2; CDR3aa: CASSESGGDQPQHF
j_gene: TRBJ2-2; v_gene: TRBV20-1; CDR3aa: CSARGQDQGSGELFF
j_gene: TRBJ2-2; v_gene: TRBV20-1; CDR3aa: CSAREAAIDTGELFF
j_gene: TRBJ2-1; v_gene: TRBV20-1; CDR3aa: CSARELARRSSYNEQFF
j_gene: TRBJ2-7; v_gene: TRBV5-1; CDR3aa: CASSSQYRRDRETYEQYF
j_gene: TRBJ2-1; v_gene: TRBV30; CDR3aa: CAWRYLNEQFF
j_gene: TRBJ2-1; v_gene: TRBV7-2; CDR3aa: CASSLSGQGVGEQFF
j_gene: TRBJ2-5; v_gene: TRBV18; CDR3aa: CASSPRQGEGKTQYF
j_gene: TRBJ1-2; v_gene: TRBV3-1; CDR3aa: CASSQDSQGRYGYTF
j_gene: TRBJ2-7; v_gene: TRBV5-1; CDR3aa: CASSLEVGRTREQYF
j_gene: TRBJ2-4; v_gene: TRBV29-1; CDR3aa: CSAVVPGQITNIQYF
j_gene: TRBJ1-1; v_gene: TRBV20-1; CDR3aa: CSARAGCHTEAFF
j_gene: TRBJ2-2; v_gene: TRBV12-3/TRBV12-4; CDR3aa: CASTTGAGGPGELFF
j_gene: TRBJ2-1; v_gene: TRBV7-2; CDR3aa: CASSTQDQGGNEQFF
j_gene: TRBJ2-5; v_gene: TRBV25-1; CDR3aa: CASSEGTNQETQYF
j_gene: TRBJ2-4; v_gene: TRBV7-9; CDR3aa: CASSFLENIQYF
j_gene: TRBJ2-2; v_gene: TRBV20-1; CDR3aa: CSASLAGVAVGELFF
j_gene: TRBJ2-7; v_gene: TRBV10-1; CDR3aa: CASSEAPAGTYEQYF
j_gene: TRBJ2-7; v_gene: TRBV7-2; CDR3aa: CASSPGVREQQYF
j_gene: TRBJ2-3; v_gene: TRBV12-3/TRBV12-4; CDR3aa: CASSSWTGETSDTQYF
j_gene: TRBJ2-5; v_gene: TRBV20-1; CDR3aa: CSVLGQTQRKTQYF
j_gene: TRBJ2-1; v_gene: TRBV11-2; CDR3aa: CASSSRGAQHYNEQFF
j_gene: TRBJ1-1; v_gene: TRBV7-9; CDR3aa: CASSLPGTGVNEAFF
j_gene: TRBJ2-3; v_gene: TRBV5-5; CDR3aa: CASSYDADTQYF
j_gene: TRBJ1-2; v_gene: TRBV5-6; CDR3aa: CASSLVGQGTHTF
j_gene: TRBJ2-7; v_gene: TRBV20-1; CDR3aa: CSTTSGDYEQYF
j_gene: TRBJ2-1; v_gene: TRBV29-1; CDR3aa: CSGQALSYNEQFF
j_gene: TRBJ2-1; v_gene: TRBV27; CDR3aa: CASSLSASGNHEQFF
j_gene: TRBJ1-6; v_gene: TRBV10-2; CDR3aa: CASSESDNRYSPLHF
j_gene: TRBJ2-1; v_gene: TRBV18; CDR3aa: CASSPPGQGNEQFF
j_gene: TRBJ2-7; v_gene: TRBV20-1; CDR3aa: CSASLAQSSGWGEQYF
j_gene: TRBJ2-2; v_gene: TRBV7-2; CDR3aa: CASSTQQGASGELFF
j_gene: TRBJ1-4; v_gene: TRBV12-3/TRBV12-4; CDR3aa: CASRLQGVGEKLFF
j_gene: TRBJ2-7; v_gene: TRBV6-5; CDR3aa: CASSYRQGHSYEQYF
j_gene: TRBJ2-1; v_gene: TRBV6-2/TRBV6-3; CDR3aa: CASSYSAGGPIDEQFF
j_gene: TRBJ1-2; v_gene: TRBV6-2/TRBV6-3; CDR3aa: CASSRPTGTGNYGYTF
j_gene: TRBJ2-7; v_gene: TRBV14; CDR3aa: CASSQRTSGLYEQYF
j_gene: TRBJ2-2; v_gene: TRBV7-2; CDR3aa: CASSRLLNTGELFF
j_gene: TRBJ2-1; v_gene: TRBV20-1; CDR3aa: CSANSGAYNEQFF
j_gene: TRBJ2-5; v_gene: TRBV7-2; CDR3aa: CASSSTGGNVETQYF
j_gene: TRBJ2-5; v_gene: TRBV5-6; CDR3aa: CASSYRGGQETQYF
j_gene: TRBJ2-7; v_gene: TRBV20-1; CDR3aa: CSAIKEGAIHEQYF
j_gene: TRBJ2-5; v_gene: TRBV15; CDR3aa: CATSRGSRGWWETQYF
j_gene: TRBJ2-2; v_gene: TRBV12-3/TRBV12-4; CDR3aa: CASRPQANTGELFF
j_gene: TRBJ2-7; v_gene: TRBV29-1; CDR3aa: CSGFIIRDRNYEQYF
j_gene: TRBJ2-1; v_gene: TRBV4-2; CDR3aa: CASSQDQPSYNEQFF
j_gene: TRBJ1-3; v_gene: TRBV27; CDR3aa: CASRLTSGNTIYF